A selection of T cell receptor beta chains follows, all from one sample in a study of blood T cell repertoires in COVID-19. Sequencing used immunoSEQ multiplex PCR; TCRdb keeps in-frame clones, though not all of them. The sample lists roughly 230,000 clones, 89% occurring once. The sequencing sample was made of peripheral blood. Every receptor here comes from a woman aged 40 to 55 who had recovered from COVID-19. The CDR3 runs from the conserved cysteine through the conserved F or W. A D gene is named only where the DNA matches it firmly. The listing skips clone size in some rows; elsewhere it reads once, few, many or a size class.

cdr3_nt: TGTGCCAGCAGCGTGGGACAGACAACCCCCTCCGAGCAGTACTTC
cdr3_aa: CASSVGQTTPSEQYF
j_call: TRBJ2-7
cdr3_length: 15
v_call: TRBV9
d_call: TRBD1
clone_size: once

cdr3_nt: TGTGCCAGCAGGATAACAGGGGCCACCGGGGAGCTGTTTTTT
cdr3_aa: CASRITGATGELFF
j_call: TRBJ2-2
cdr3_length: 14
v_call: TRBV7-3
d_call: TRBD1
clone_size: .

cdr3_nt: TGTGCCAGCAGCCAGAGGAGGGAGGATACGCAGTATTTT
cdr3_aa: CASSQRREDTQYF
j_call: TRBJ2-3
cdr3_length: 13
v_call: TRBV3-1/TRBV3-2
d_call: .
clone_size: .

cdr3_nt: TGTGCCAGCAGTGAATTTGGTACAGGGAGACAGCCCCAGCATTTT
cdr3_aa: CASSEFGTGRQPQHF
j_call: TRBJ1-5
cdr3_length: 15
v_call: TRBV2
d_call: .
clone_size: .

cdr3_nt: TGTGCCACCAGTGACCCTAGGACTAGCGTCAATGAGCAGTTCTTC
cdr3_aa: CATSDPRTSVNEQFF
j_call: TRBJ2-1
cdr3_length: 15
v_call: TRBV24-1
d_call: TRBD2
clone_size: once

cdr3_nt: TGTGCCAGCAGTTTAGGGGGAGGGGAAGCTTTCTTT
cdr3_aa: CASSLGGGEAFF
j_call: TRBJ1-1
cdr3_length: 12
v_call: TRBV6-6
d_call: .
clone_size: few

cdr3_nt: TGTGCCAGCAGCGGGGGACAGGGGGCCGGAAACACCATATATTTT
cdr3_aa: CASSGGQGAGNTIYF
j_call: TRBJ1-3
cdr3_length: 15
v_call: TRBV5-6
d_call: TRBD1
clone_size: .

cdr3_nt: TGCGCCAGTTCCCGGGACTCAGAGGGGGGGGAGCTGTTTTTT
cdr3_aa: CASSRDSEGGELFF
j_call: TRBJ2-2
cdr3_length: 14
v_call: TRBV4-3
d_call: .
clone_size: .

cdr3_nt: TGCGCCAGCAGCCAAGTCGGGACAGGTGATCCCGGGGAGCTGTTTTTT
cdr3_aa: CASSQVGTGDPGELFF
j_call: TRBJ2-2
cdr3_length: 16
v_call: TRBV4-1
d_call: TRBD1
clone_size: .

cdr3_nt: TGTGCCAGCAGCTTACACAGGGAAGCTTTCTTT
cdr3_aa: CASSLHREAFF
j_call: TRBJ1-1
cdr3_length: 11
v_call: TRBV7-9
d_call: .
clone_size: few